This T cell receptor beta chain was retrieved from a study of T cell responses to AZD1222 COVID-19 vaccine. Overall study context: Recipients boosted at about 4 weeks or about 12 weeks are pooled. Study-wide results and caveats: Spike as a whole was targeted by vaccine-associated CD4 TCRs, dominant at 160-218 and 743-854. Mostly white British, mostly female donors; authors suggested clonal diversity may be underestimated.

Points on this clone: Antigen: not known.

Measured with immunoSEQ multiplex PCR; TCRdb has only the in-frame clones, and not every one. The sample lists under 75,000 clones, 85% occurring once. Germline loops: CDR1 SGHRS, CDR2 YFSETQ. The V gene lost 0 bases and the J gene lost 0 bases, with 9 bases spanning the gap. The CDR3 extends over 16 amino acids. The specimen was peripheral blood, collected on day 0 of AZD1222 vaccination. This TCR was recovered from an adult in good health. The chain couples TRBV5-1 to TRBJ1-4, with no clear D. This CDR3 reads CASSLAGGATNEKLFF. As DNA, the CDR3 is TGCGCCAGCAGCTTGGCCGGCGGGGCAACTAATGAAAAACTGTTTTTT.